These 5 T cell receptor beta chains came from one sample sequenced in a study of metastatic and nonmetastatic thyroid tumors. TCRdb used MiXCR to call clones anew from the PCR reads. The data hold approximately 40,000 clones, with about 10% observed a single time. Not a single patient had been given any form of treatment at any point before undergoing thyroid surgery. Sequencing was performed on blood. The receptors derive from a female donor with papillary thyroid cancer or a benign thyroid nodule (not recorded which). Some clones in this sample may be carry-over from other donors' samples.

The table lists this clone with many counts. CDR3 coding DNA: TGTGCCACAGGGGCCGGTAATCAGCCCCAGCATTTT. Translated: CATGAGNQPQHF. The chain carries TRBV19 and TRBJ1-5; TRBD1 might be the D (6 bases). Germline V gene sequence: CDR1 LNHDA, CDR2 SQIVND (reference sequence). Trimming removed 10 bases at V and 4 bases at J, with 11 bases between. The CDR3 consists of 12 residues.

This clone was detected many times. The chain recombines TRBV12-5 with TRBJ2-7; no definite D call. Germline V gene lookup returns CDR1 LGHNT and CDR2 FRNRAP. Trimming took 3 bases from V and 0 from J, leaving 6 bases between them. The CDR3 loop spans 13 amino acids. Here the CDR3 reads CASGFGVSYEQYF. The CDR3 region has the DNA TGTGCTAGTGGTTTTGGGGTCTCCTACGAGCAGTACTTC.

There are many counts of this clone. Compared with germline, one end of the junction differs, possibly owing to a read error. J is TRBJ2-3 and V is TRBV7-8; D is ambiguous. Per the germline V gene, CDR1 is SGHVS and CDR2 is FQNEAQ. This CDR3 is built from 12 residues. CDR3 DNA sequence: TGTGCCAGCAACTTAGCTGGAGATACGCAGTATTTT. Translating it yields CASNLAGDTQYF.

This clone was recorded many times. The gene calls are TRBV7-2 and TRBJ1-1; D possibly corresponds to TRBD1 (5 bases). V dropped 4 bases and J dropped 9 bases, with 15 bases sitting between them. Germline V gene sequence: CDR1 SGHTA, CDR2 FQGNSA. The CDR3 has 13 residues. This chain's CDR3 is CASSSLSGQKAFF. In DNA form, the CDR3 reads TGTGCCAGCAGCTCCTTATCCGGACAAAAAGCTTTCTTT.

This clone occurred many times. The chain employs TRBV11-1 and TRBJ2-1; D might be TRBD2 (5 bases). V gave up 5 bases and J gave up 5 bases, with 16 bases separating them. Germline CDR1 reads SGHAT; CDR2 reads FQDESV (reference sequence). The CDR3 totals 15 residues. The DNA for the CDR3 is TGTGCCAGCAGCCAAACGGGAAGAGACAACAATGAGCAGTTCTTC. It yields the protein CASSQTGRDNNEQFF.